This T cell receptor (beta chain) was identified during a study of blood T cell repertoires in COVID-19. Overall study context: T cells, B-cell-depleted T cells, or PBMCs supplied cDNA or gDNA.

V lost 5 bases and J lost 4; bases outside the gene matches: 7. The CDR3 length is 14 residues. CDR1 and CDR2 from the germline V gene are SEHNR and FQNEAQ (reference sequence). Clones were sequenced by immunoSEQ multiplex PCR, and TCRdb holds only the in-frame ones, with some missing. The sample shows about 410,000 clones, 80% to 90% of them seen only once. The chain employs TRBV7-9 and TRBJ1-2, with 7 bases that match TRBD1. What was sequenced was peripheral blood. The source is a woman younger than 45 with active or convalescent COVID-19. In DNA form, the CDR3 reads TGTGCCAGCAGCCCCGGGACAGATTCCTATGGCTACACCTTC. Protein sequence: CASSPGTDSYGYTF.